The text below deals with one T cell receptor beta chain. The sample originates from a study of Graves' ophthalmopathy and Graves' hyperthyroidism. CDR1 is LGHNA and CDR2 is YSLEER in the germline V gene. The V and J ends lost 2 bases and 4 bases respectively, with 9 bases between them. The CDR3 runs 14 residues. The authors amplified TCR beta CDR3 regions from RNA transcripts. RT-PCR was first run with HTBI primers, then multiplex PCR in a second round. MiXCR, run by TCRdb on the multiplex PCR reads, gives a single entry per CDR3 protein. The sample lists roughly 1.1 million distinct CDR3 sequences; less than 45% were seen once.

Sequenced: peripheral blood or thyroid tissue (not recorded which). The J gene is TRBJ1-5, the V gene TRBV4-3, with D hard to call. This clonotype originated in an adult man with Graves' hyperthyroidism. In DNA form, the CDR3 reads TGCGCCAGCAGCCAATTTAAGACAAATCAGCCCCAGCATTTT. Its protein product is CASSQFKTNQPQHF.